This TCR beta chain was retrieved from a study of blood T cell repertoires in COVID-19. V lost 0 bases, J lost 4 bases, and 10 bases lay in between. There are 15 residues in the CDR3. Germline lookup yields CDR1 MNHEY and CDR2 SVGAGI. This clone was picked up one time. Sequenced by immunoSEQ multiplex PCR; TCRdb stores in-frame clones only, minus some. Among approximately 280,000 clones listed, around 89% were seen once. Sequenced sample: PBMCs or T cells enriched from blood (not recorded which). This sequence was found in a woman under 30 with acute COVID-19. The rearrangement uses TRBV6-5 and TRBJ2-1, with D perhaps matching TRBD1 (6 bases). Written as DNA, the CDR3 is TGTGCCAGCAGTTACTCGGGACACGCATACAATGAGCAGTTCTTC. This gives the protein CASSYSGHAYNEQFF.